This T cell receptor beta chain was recorded in a study of cytomegalovirus exposure and HLA in healthy donors (dated by TCRdb to the late 2010s). Background for the entire study: According to a later analysis, the 100 to 150 validation repertoires were produced on the same platform as the approximately 690 repertoires of the first cohort. The study aimed to test whether signatures of past pathogen exposure could be identified by cataloging public T cell receptors. Along with the approximately 650-subject first cohort, a separate validation cohort of over a hundred different subjects was used. To predict cytomegalovirus infection status, the study brought together high-throughput TCR immunosequencing, statistical association of individual TCRs with disease status, and machine learning.

The method was the immunoSEQ multiplex PCR assay. On the study's bioinformatics: A statistical classification framework was built to diagnose cytomegalovirus status from the catalog of TCR beta chain sequences. The clones in this table, taken by TCRdb from immuneACCESS, are in-frame only. Not every clone is retained; where verified, under half of the shortfall comes from an unresolved V gene, and the cause of the rest is unknown. V and J calls and clone size are given by that table; D and trimming were obtained from the DNA. The sample yields approximately 98,000 clones; around 82% were counted once. About 2.9% of the sample rests with the top ten. A word on this clone: The antigen it binds to is not known. No quality values exist for individual bases; no much larger clone is one base distant.

The CDR3 spans 13 residues, from the cysteine through the phenylalanine. The read is trimmed to its CDR3 DNA, 39 bases read in frame from base 1. V trim: 7 bases; J trim: 1 base; unmatched bases: 0. Looking up the germline V gene (reference sequence) yields CDR1 MNHEY and CDR2 SMNVEV. Results the study describes overall, beyond this receptor: While some public TCRs were present in many individuals, most TCR sequences turned up only very rarely across donors. Subsequent analysis determined that TCRs grouped into clusters in the first cohort also showed a tendency toward co-occurrence across the 120 or so validation repertoires, and approximately 94% of cluster scores exceeded 0. All 130 or so repertoires were used to score co-occurrence in the validation cohort in a later analysis, because that analysis had no HLA typing for the cohort. According to the authors, the approach could potentially be generalized to other disease states and immunological phenotypes. The classifier was reported to diagnose cytomegalovirus status with high specificity and sensitivity in both the original cohort and the validation cohort. A few of the identified cytomegalovirus-associated TCR beta chains were confirmed in vitro to be specific for cytomegalovirus antigens. The study gave a list of 150 to 200 TCR beta chains associated with cytomegalovirus.

The donors belonged to the validation cohort of roughly 120 subjects, which was separate from the approximately 660-subject first cohort. The V and J genes are TRBV27 and TRBJ2-2, with 7 middle bases fitting TRBD2. Material: PBMCs. This TCR was recovered from a woman younger than 35 in good health and CMV-seronegative. The CDR3 region: CASTGGNTGELFF. The DNA reads as follows: TGTGCCAGCACGGGAGGGAACACCGGGGAGCTGTTTTTT.